These 23 T cell receptor beta chains came from one sample sequenced in a study of siplizumab effects on memory and regulatory T cells. Assay: immunoSEQ multiplex PCR; the TCRdb copy retains only in-frame clones and omits some. The table has about 57,000 clones, approximately 82% seen once. Sequencing was performed on memory CD4+ T cells sorted from blood. The source of these receptors is a human donor in good health.

The chain couples TRBV14 to TRBJ2-1; D may be TRBD2 (6 bases). CDR3 size: 16 residues. The V gene's germline CDR1 is SGHDN and CDR2 FVKESK. V gave up 4 bases and J gave up 2 bases, with 15 bases separating them. The CDR3 bases are TGTGCCAGCAGCCCCCGGGGTCGCGGGACCTACAATGAGCAGTTCTTC. As protein: CASSPRGRGTYNEQFF.

The rearrangement links TRBV30 to TRBJ1-2; D ambiguous. V dropped 3 bases and J dropped 3 bases, with 20 bases sitting between them. The CDR3 is made up of 16 amino acids. Germline lookup yields CDR1 GTSNPN and CDR2 SVGIG (reference sequence). In DNA, the CDR3 is TGTGCCTGGAGCGTACCTCACTCAGCCGGACACTATGGCTACACCTTC. It translates to CAWSVPHSAGHYGYTF.

The V gene is TRBV6-1, the J gene TRBJ2-7; TRBD2 agrees at 8 bases. The length of the CDR3 is 13 residues. Trimming at V came to 4 bases and at J to 4 bases, leaving 3 bases not matched to a gene. Germline V gene sequence: CDR1 MNHNS, CDR2 SASEGT. The CDR3 here is CASSGGGRYEQYF. CDR3 in DNA: TGTGCCAGCAGTGGCGGGGGGAGGTACGAGCAGTACTTC.

This chain connects TRBV2 to TRBJ2-2, with 10 nucleotides matching TRBD1. CDR3 size: 14 residues. Germline loops: CDR1 SNHLY, CDR2 FYNNEI. V lost 5 bases and J lost 5; bases outside the gene matches: 2. The CDR3 DNA reads TGTGCCAGCAGTCCGGGACAGGGGACCGGGGAGCTGTTTTTT. This sequence encodes CASSPGQGTGELFF. The whole variable domain, filled in from reference TRBV2 and TRBJ2-2, reads EPEVTQTPSHQVTQMGQEVILRCVPISNHLYFYWYRQILGQKVEFLVSFYNNEISEKSEIFDDQFSVERPDGSNFTLKIRSTKLEDSAMYFCASSPGQGTGELFFGEGSRLTVL.

The chain recombines TRBV5-1 with TRBJ1-1; D not resolved. The germline V gene has CDR1 SGHRS and CDR2 YFSETQ. The V end lost 0 bases, the J end lost 0 bases, and 3 bases lay between the germline ends. This CDR3 region has 13 residues. The CDR3 region is CASSLGVNTEAFF. The CDR3 DNA is TGCGCCAGCAGCTTGGGGGTGAACACTGAAGCTTTCTTT.

About this clone itself: One end of the junction is discordant with germline, which a read error may explain. V usage is TRBV30 and J usage is TRBJ1-2, with 9 positions matching TRBD1. Per germline, CDR1 GTSNPN and CDR2 SVGIG (reference sequence). The CDR3 sequence is 12 residues long. The CDR3 region is CAWRGQGRYSCF. The CDR3 DNA reads as TGTGCCTGGAGGGGACAGGGCCGATATTCTTGCTTC.

The chain is built from TRBV19 and TRBJ2-7, with TRBD2 identical over 12 bases. V lost 3 bases, J lost 0 bases, and 12 bases stayed unmatched. CDR1 is LNHDA, CDR2 SQIVND, per germline (reference sequence). This CDR3 spans 19 amino acids. The CDR3 loop reads CASSIRGASGRVASYEQYF. CDR3 in DNA: TGTGCCAGTAGTATTCGGGGGGCTAGCGGGAGGGTCGCCTCCTACGAGCAGTACTTC.

V gene TRBV29-1 combines with J gene TRBJ2-7; TRBD1 is a possible D gene (6 bases). The CDR3 is made up of 13 amino acids. Germline V gives CDR1 SQVTM, CDR2 ANQGSEA. Trimming cost V 5 bases and J 3 bases, with 14 bases left between them. The CDR3 coding sequence is TGCAGCGTTAGACAAGGGGGTTACTACGAGCAGTACTTC. It codes for CSVRQGGYYEQYF.

This chain connects TRBV23-1 to TRBJ2-7; D is possibly TRBD2 (6 bases). TRBV23-1 belongs to the ORF category, with a function that is uncertain. The CDR3 runs 19 residues. The V end was cut by 1 base, the J end by 4 bases, with 26 bases between. CDR3 DNA: TGCGCCAGCAGTCAATTAATCCCCCCGGGTTTAGCGGCGGTTTACGAGCAGTACTTC. Its protein product is CASSQLIPPGLAAVYEQYF.

This clone was detected once. The chain couples TRBV29-1 to TRBJ2-1; 8 nucleotides align to TRBD2. After removal of 6 bases from V and 7 bases from J, the junction contained 17 bases not matched to a gene. The germline V gene encodes CDR1 SQVTM and CDR2 ANQGSEA. The CDR3 extends over 16 amino acids. This CDR3 reads CSVTPPLAGGGNEQFF. The CDR3 nucleotides read TGCAGCGTCACCCCCCCTCTGGCGGGAGGCGGGAATGAGCAGTTCTTC.

This chain connects TRBV14 to TRBJ2-3; the match to TRBD1 covers 7 bases. The CDR3 covers 12 residues. Germline loops: CDR1 SGHDN, CDR2 FVKESK. Germline trimming cut 1 base from V and 13 bases from J; bases unmatched to any gene: 5. The chain's CDR3 is CASSQGGGRKYF. The DNA of the CDR3 is TGTGCCAGCAGCCAAGGAGGGGGCCGTAAGTATTTT.

This chain joins TRBV4-2 and TRBJ2-1; 7 nucleotides agree with TRBD2. This CDR3 is 15 amino acids long. Trimming removed 1 base from V and 4 bases from J; junction bases left unmatched: 4. CDR1 LGHNA and CDR2 YNFKEQ come from the germline V gene. CDR3 nucleotides: TGTGCCAGCAGCCAAGGGGCGGGAGATTACAATGAGCAGTTCTTC. Translation gives CASSQGAGDYNEQFF.

This sequence joins TRBV7-2 and TRBJ2-5; possibly TRBD1 for D (5 bases). The V end lost 1 base, the J end lost 1 base, and 7 bases lay between the germline ends. Germline lookup yields CDR1 SGHTA and CDR2 FQGNSA. The CDR3 sequence is 14 residues long. CDR3 nucleotide sequence: TGTGCCAGCAGCTTAGGACAGTCCCAAGAGACCCAGTACTTC. It codes for CASSLGQSQETQYF.

The chain carries TRBV11-2 and TRBJ1-2, with D unresolved. The germline CDR1 and CDR2 sequences are SGHAT and FQNNGV. The CDR3 loop spans 13 amino acids. V was cut by 6 bases and J by 4 bases, with 12 bases left in between. The CDR3 DNA is TGTGCCAGCAGGGGCCAGAATGGCTATGGCTACACCTTC. Protein product: CASRGQNGYGYTF.

This chain uses TRBV2 with TRBJ1-6; D uncertain. This CDR3 is built from 18 residues. Germline lookup yields CDR1 SNHLY and CDR2 FYNNEI. Trimming stripped 4 bases from V and 0 bases from J, with 16 bases between. In DNA form, the CDR3 reads TGTGCCAGCAGTGGAATTATTTGGGAGAGCTCCTATAATTCACCCCTCCACTTT. This codes for CASSGIIWESSYNSPLHF.

As concerns this clone: The sample holds other DNA sequences that translate to the same CDR3. The chain employs TRBV9 and TRBJ2-7; D possibly matches TRBD1 or TRBD2 (6 bases each). Trimming removed 0 bases at V and 3 bases at J, with 13 bases between. Germline lookup yields CDR1 SGDLS and CDR2 YYNGEE. This CDR3 contains 15 residues. This CDR3 is CASSVEGGTDYEQYF. In DNA form, the CDR3 reads TGTGCCAGCAGCGTAGAAGGGGGGACGGACTACGAGCAGTACTTC.

The chain links TRBV7-2 to TRBJ1-5; D unclear. Germline loops: CDR1 SGHTA, CDR2 FQGNSA. The CDR3 has 15 amino acids. The ends were cut back, 3 bases at V and 4 bases at J, with 13 bases in the middle. Here the CDR3 reads CASSFMRPENQPQHF. The CDR3 region has the DNA TGTGCCAGCAGCTTTATGCGCCCAGAGAATCAGCCCCAGCATTTT.

The gene calls are TRBV6-1 and TRBJ1-4, with D unclear. Germline CDR1 and CDR2: MNHNS and SASEGT. CDR3 length equals 14 residues. Trimming stripped 4 bases from V and 3 bases from J, with 9 bases between. The CDR3 nucleotides read TGTGCCAGCAGTGGTGGGCGGGCTAATGAAAAACTGTTTTTT. This encodes CASSGGRANEKLFF.

The rearrangement joins TRBV9 to TRBJ1-1; no clear D. Germline CDR1 SGDLS, CDR2 YYNGEE. V was trimmed by 4 bases and J by 1 base, leaving 11 bases between them. This CDR3 region has 14 residues. CDR3 amino acids: CASSRGLTNTEAFF. CDR3 bases: TGTGCCAGCAGCCGAGGACTGACGAACACTGAAGCTTTCTTT.

V usage is TRBV6-5 and J usage is TRBJ1-1; no clear D. V was trimmed by 5 bases and J by 1 base, leaving 5 bases between them. Looked up from germline, CDR1 is MNHEY and CDR2 is SVGAGI. The CDR3 loop spans 12 amino acids. CDR3 in amino acids: CASSHGNTEAFF. CDR3 in DNA: TGTGCCAGCAGTCACGGGAACACTGAAGCTTTCTTT.

This sequence joins TRBV5-1 and TRBJ1-2; 8 bases agree with TRBD1. J gave up 5 bases and V 0 bases, and 3 bases lay outside the gene matches. This CDR3 is built from 14 residues. Germline V gives CDR1 SGHRS, CDR2 YFSETQ. The CDR3, as DNA: TGCGCCAGCAGCTTGGTTACAGGGGGGTATGGCTACACCTTC. Residues: CASSLVTGGYGYTF.

The chain recombines TRBV19 with TRBJ2-1; weak D call: TRBD1 (5 bases). Trimming shortened V by 7 bases and J by 8 bases, and 18 bases separated the two germline ends. The CDR3 is 14 amino acids. The germline gives CDR1 LNHDA, CDR2 SQIVND (reference sequence). CDR3 region: CASIGPQVGDEQFF. The CDR3 DNA reads TGTGCCAGTATAGGACCACAGGTGGGCGATGAGCAGTTCTTC.

The gene calls are TRBV7-7 and TRBJ2-1; 14 nucleotides align to TRBD2. The V gene's germline CDR1 is SSHAT and CDR2 FNYEAQ (reference sequence). The CDR3 is made up of 15 amino acids. Unmatched junction bases numbered 6, after V lost 5 bases and J lost 9 bases. The CDR3 DNA reads as TGTGCCAGCAGCAGGACTAGCGGGGGGCAAAGTGAGCAGTTCTTC. Its protein product is CASSRTSGGQSEQFF.